This T cell receptor (beta chain) appears in the sequencing data of a study of human T cells and chemical hapten exposure. As to time point: pre-sensitization, week 0. Treatment specified: therapeutic diphenylcyclopropenone sensitization with weekly scalp DPC. Blood sampling occurred before each patch-test application. The CDR3 runs 16 residues. V shed 5 bases and J 3 bases; nucleotides not matched to a gene: 8. Germline V gene data show CDR1 as DFQATT and CDR2 as SNEGSKA (reference sequence). TCRdb redid the calling of the RACE reads with MiXCR, one entry per CDR3 protein. Among about 74,000 distinct CDR3 sequences listed, less than 15% were seen once. This clonotype showed up many times.

This TCR was sampled from a woman aged 45-65 years with alopecia areata. Some clones in this sample may be carry-over from other donors' samples. The sequencing used whole blood, collected in connection with sensitization to the hapten diphenylcyclopropenone (DPC). The chain uses TRBV20-1 and TRBJ2-1, with 12 bases that match TRBD2. The CDR3 reads CSAGTGLAGFYNEQFF. The CDR3 region has the DNA TGCAGTGCTGGAACCGGACTAGCGGGGTTCTACAATGAGCAGTTCTTC.